A selection of T cell receptor beta chains follows, all from one sample in a study of blood T cell repertoires in COVID-19. The assay was immunoSEQ multiplex PCR, and TCRdb's table has in-frame clones only and misses some. The sample contains some 500,000 clones, roughly 88% of which appear only once. Sequencing was done on a sample of PBMCs or T cells enriched from blood (not recorded which). The receptors come from a woman aged 35 to 49 who had recovered from COVID-19. Both conserved end residues are part of each CDR3. Fields, in order: clone size, D gene, J gene, V gene, CDR3 protein, CDR3 DNA. The D gene is left open where the match is weak. Expanded clones are given a class, and other clones once, few, many or no size at all.

- - TRBJ2-1 TRBV29-1 CSVEGGTGRNEQFF TGCAGCGTTGAAGGGGGTACAGGGCGAAATGAGCAGTTCTTC
- TRBD1 TRBJ2-4 TRBV11-2 CASSGNRGFGIQYF TGTGCCAGCAGCGGAAACAGGGGATTCGGCATTCAGTACTTC
- TRBD1 TRBJ1-2 TRBV5-1 CASSPGPGTAYGYTF TGCGCCAGCAGCCCCGGGCCCGGGACAGCCTATGGCTACACCTTC
- TRBD2 TRBJ2-7 TRBV10-1 CASSGGLAGGQFYEQYF TGCGCCAGCAGTGGTGGCCTAGCGGGAGGCCAATTCTACGAGCAGTACTTC
- TRBD1 TRBJ2-1 TRBV7-8 CASSPWGQGGNEQFF TGTGCCAGCAGCCCTTGGGGACAGGGGGGGAATGAGCAGTTCTTC
once - TRBJ1-2 TRBV30 CAWSVKGKGDGYTF TGTGCCTGGAGTGTAAAAGGGAAGGGAGATGGCTACACCTTC
- TRBD2 TRBJ2-1 TRBV24-1 CATSDVTSDEQFF TGTGCCACCAGTGACGTAACTAGCGATGAGCAGTTCTTC
- - TRBJ2-2 TRBV4-3 CASSQQRGSGELFF TGCGCCAGCAGCCAGCAACGGGGATCCGGGGAGCTGTTTTTT
- - TRBJ1-2 TRBV6-5 CASNQAGNYGYTF TGTGCCAGCAACCAGGCTGGCAACTATGGCTACACCTTC
- - TRBJ1-1 TRBV7-8 CASSLDRDEAFF TGTGCCAGCAGCCTTGACAGAGATGAAGCTTTCTTT
- TRBD1 TRBJ1-1 TRBV27 CASRKATGEAEAFF TGTGCCAGCAGGAAAGCGACAGGGGAAGCTGAAGCTTTCTTT
- - TRBJ1-2 TRBV7-2 CASSLTSLRGTAF TGTGCCAGCAGCTTAACTTCCCTAAGAGGAACGGCCTTC
- - TRBJ1-2 TRBV27 CASSLSLQANYGYTF TGTGCCAGCAGTTTATCCCTCCAGGCTAACTATGGCTACACCTTC
once TRBD2 TRBJ2-1 TRBV13 CASSLAGTSVYNEQFF TGTGCCAGCAGCTTAGCTGGGACTAGCGTATACAATGAGCAGTTCTTC
- - TRBJ1-2 TRBV10-3 CAISETGGNYGYTF TGTGCCATCAGTGAAACCGGCGGGAACTATGGCTACACCTTC
once TRBD1 TRBJ2-1 TRBV14 CASSFSGGQAGEQFF TGTGCCAGCAGCTTCTCTGGGGGACAGGCGGGTGAGCAGTTCTTC
- TRBD1 TRBJ2-7 TRBV6-5 CASSSGQGNLYEQYF TGTGCCAGCAGTTCCGGACAGGGTAATCTCTACGAGCAGTACTTC
- TRBD1 TRBJ1-2 TRBV7-9 CASSPTGGPGDGYTF TGTGCCAGCAGCCCGACAGGGGGACCTGGGGATGGCTACACCTTC
- - TRBJ2-7 TRBV9 CASSVGGPYYEQYF TGTGCCAGCAGCGTAGGGGGCCCTTACTACGAGCAGTACTTC
- - TRBJ1-5 TRBV10-2 CASSPGQYSNQPQHF TGCGCCAGCAGTCCCGGACAGTATAGCAATCAGCCCCAGCATTTT
- TRBD1 TRBJ1-5 TRBV7-2 CASSSDRDQPQHF TGTGCCAGCAGCTCAGACAGGGATCAGCCCCAGCATTTT
- - TRBJ2-5 TRBV7-2 CASSLDRGQETQYF TGTGCCAGCAGCTTAGACCGGGGTCAAGAGACCCAGTACTTC
- - TRBJ1-1 TRBV7-6 CASSLGQGRYSTEAFF TGTGCCAGCAGCTTAGGCCAGGGGAGATATAGCACTGAAGCTTTCTTT
- - TRBJ1-1 TRBV7-9 CASSYPRGNTEAFF TGTGCCAGCAGCTATCCCAGGGGGAACACTGAAGCTTTCTTT
- TRBD1 TRBJ1-6 TRBV3-1/TRBV3-2 CASSPRQGSSPLHF TGTGCCAGCAGCCCTCGACAGGGTAGTTCACCCCTCCACTTT
- TRBD1 TRBJ2-7 TRBV14 CASSPLGTGGSYEQYF TGTGCCAGCAGCCCTCTAGGGACAGGGGGCTCCTACGAGCAGTACTTC
- - TRBJ2-2 TRBV5-1 CASSLDSANTGELFF TGCGCCAGCAGCTTGGATAGCGCGAACACCGGGGAGCTGTTTTTT
- - TRBJ1-1 TRBV4-1 CASSQDSRTSAEAFF TGCGCCAGCAGCCAAGATTCTAGGACAAGCGCTGAAGCTTTCTTT
- TRBD1 TRBJ2-2 TRBV24-1 CATSDQGAGGELFF TGTGCCACCAGTGATCAGGGGGCAGGCGGGGAGCTGTTTTTT
- TRBD2 TRBJ2-3 TRBV6-4 CASSVAGEGDTQYF TGTGCCAGCAGTGTAGCGGGAGAGGGAGATACGCAGTATTTT
- - TRBJ2-7 TRBV27 CASSSGGVEQYF TGTGCCAGCAGTTCTGGCGGGGTGGAGCAGTACTTC
- - TRBJ1-5 TRBV30 CAWSVEGQPQHF TGTGCCTGGAGTGTAGAGGGTCAGCCCCAGCATTTT
- - TRBJ2-6 TRBV28 CASSLTGGGYSGANVLTF TGTGCCAGCAGTCTAACAGGGGGGGGCTACTCTGGGGCCAACGTCCTGACTTTC
few TRBD2 TRBJ2-7 TRBV27 CASKLGTSSYEQYF TGTGCCAGCAAACTCGGGACTAGCTCCTACGAGCAGTACTTC
- - TRBJ2-7 TRBV19 CASSIGSFGFYEQYF TGTGCCAGTAGTATAGGGAGCTTCGGTTTTTACGAGCAGTACTTC
- - TRBJ1-1 TRBV4-3 CASSSGQKNTEAFF TGCGCCAGCAGCTCCGGACAGAAGAACACTGAAGCTTTCTTT
- - TRBJ2-7 TRBV11-2 CASSLDPSYEQYF TGTGCCAGCAGCTTAGATCCTTCCTACGAGCAGTACTTC
- - TRBJ1-2 TRBV25-1 CASSESGDYGYTF TGTGCCAGCAGTGAGTCAGGCGACTATGGCTACACCTTC
- - TRBJ1-2 TRBV7-2 CASSLGGEAARGYTF TGTGCCAGCAGCTTAGGGGGGGAGGCAGCTCGCGGCTACACCTTC
- - TRBJ2-7 TRBV12-3/TRBV12-4 CASSLGTVYEQYF TGTGCCAGCAGTTTAGGGACAGTTTACGAGCAGTACTTC
- - TRBJ2-7 TRBV4-1 CASSRTGQNPYEQYF TGCGCCAGCAGCCGCACCGGACAGAACCCCTACGAGCAGTACTTC
- TRBD2 TRBJ2-1 TRBV10-3 CAIRDPGTSVYNEQFF TGTGCCATCAGAGATCCCGGGACTAGCGTCTACAATGAGCAGTTCTTC
- TRBD1 TRBJ1-2 TRBV6-2/TRBV6-3 CASSYNEGAPPNYGYTF TGTGCCAGCAGTTACAACGAGGGGGCACCTCCAAACTATGGCTACACCTTC
- - TRBJ1-2 TRBV30 CAWSRGGLYTF TGTGCCTGGAGCCGGGGGGGGCTCTACACCTTC
- TRBD1 TRBJ1-1 TRBV18 CASSPSTGGNLEAFF TGTGCCAGCTCACCAAGCACAGGGGGAAACCTTGAAGCTTTCTTT
once - TRBJ1-5 TRBV12-5 CASLDSHSNQPQHF TGTGCTAGCCTGGACAGTCATAGCAATCAGCCCCAGCATTTT
- - TRBJ1-1 TRBV10-3 CAISEPVSAEWTTEAFF TGTGCCATCAGTGAGCCTGTGTCAGCGGAGTGGACCACTGAAGCTTTCTTT
- TRBD1 TRBJ1-5 TRBV2 CASSETGGLQPQHF TGTGCCAGCAGTGAAACAGGGGGGCTTCAGCCCCAGCATTTT
- TRBD1 TRBJ1-4 TRBV5-1 CASSPDRANEKLFF TGCGCCAGCAGCCCGGACAGGGCGAATGAAAAACTGTTTTTT
medium-sized TRBD1 TRBJ1-5 TRBV7-9 CASSRGTDSNQPQHF TGTGCCAGCAGCAGAGGGACAGATAGCAATCAGCCCCAGCATTTT
- TRBD1 TRBJ2-2 TRBV18 CASSPGAGTGGELFF TGTGCCAGCTCACCCGGAGCCGGGACAGGCGGGGAGCTGTTTTTT
- - TRBJ2-7 TRBV6-2/TRBV6-3 CASSYSKFNGSSYEQYF TGTGCCAGCAGTTACTCGAAATTCAACGGTAGCTCCTACGAGCAGTACTTC
- TRBD2 TRBJ2-1 TRBV9 CASSVALRESLSEQFF TGTGCCAGCAGCGTAGCGTTGCGGGAGAGTTTGTCGGAACAGTTCTTC